The next 18 T cell receptor beta chains were all read from a single sample in a study of graft-versus-host responses after intestinal transplantation (dated by TCRdb to about 2021). Explained via the paper, the time point label denotes: cells obtained before transplantation from donor or recipient. Receptor libraries were prepared by the immunoSEQ multiplex PCR assay. As stored in TCRdb, this immuneACCESS dataset retains in-frame rearrangements with V and J assigned. A fraction of the clones does not appear; measured against another copy, unresolved V genes explain less than half of the discrepancy, and the remainder lacks a known reason. The sample data list 24,000 or so clones, and roughly 82% of these were observed just once. The ten largest make up approximately 0.93% of the sample. Their cognate antigens are unknown. Specimen: unstimulated CD8+ T cells sorted from spleen or lymph node cells, collected before transplant. The receptors were gathered from a human donor who was the organ donor for an intestinal transplant.

The V call is TRBV7-2, the J call TRBJ2-1, with TRBD2 identical over 9 bases. Per the germline V gene, CDR1 is SGHTA and CDR2 is FQGNSA. V shed 5 bases and J 3 bases; nucleotides not matched to a gene: 8. This CDR3 region has 16 residues. CDR3 coding DNA: TGTGCCAGCAGCGATCCTAGCGGGGCCATCTACAATGAGCAGTTCTTC. Amino acids: CASSDPSGAIYNEQFF.

This sequence joins TRBV7-9 and TRBJ2-1; 14 nucleotides match TRBD2. V trimming: 5 bases; J trimming: 5 bases; junction bases outside the gene matches: 5. The germline V gene encodes CDR1 SEHNR and CDR2 FQNEAQ (reference sequence). The CDR3 length is 16 residues. The CDR3 DNA sequence: TGTGCCAGCAGCCCGGGGACTAGCGGGGGTAACAATGAGCAGTTCTTC. This sequence encodes CASSPGTSGGNNEQFF. The full variable domain, with the rest looked up from reference TRBV7-9 and TRBJ2-1, is DTGVSQNPRHKITKRGQNVTFRCDPISEHNRLYWYRQTLGQGPEFLTYFQNEAQLEKSRLLSDRFSAERPKGSFSTLEIQRTEQGDSAMYLCASSPGTSGGNNEQFFGPGTRLTVL.

This rearrangement joins TRBV2 to TRBJ2-5; D may be TRBD2 (5 bases). The CDR3 consists of 13 residues. The V and J ends lost 4 bases and 7 bases respectively, with 13 bases between them. Germline loops: CDR1 SNHLY, CDR2 FYNNEI. CDR3 DNA: TGTGCCAGCAGTGGGACTGGTCGGAGGACCCAGTACTTC. This encodes CASSGTGRRTQYF. Combining the CDR3 with reference TRBV2 and TRBJ2-5 gives the whole variable domain EPEVTQTPSHQVTQMGQEVILRCVPISNHLYFYWYRQILGQKVEFLVSFYNNEISEKSEIFDDQFSVERPDGSNFTLKIRSTKLEDSAMYFCASSGTGRRTQYFGPGTRLLVL.

The V gene is TRBV7-9, the J gene TRBJ2-1; no clear D. V dropped 5 bases and J dropped 5 bases, with 16 bases sitting between them. This CDR3 comprises 15 residues. Germline V gene data show CDR1 as SEHNR and CDR2 as FQNEAQ (reference sequence). CDR3 DNA: TGTGCCAGCAGCCTCGACGTCCTCCCCGACAATGAGCAGTTCTTC. Translation gives CASSLDVLPDNEQFF.

The chain employs TRBV7-9 and TRBJ2-5; 7 bases map to TRBD2. The CDR3 is made up of 16 amino acids. V was pared by 4 bases and J by 2 bases, with 10 bases of the junction left unmatched. Germline-derived CDR1 and CDR2 are SEHNR and FQNEAQ (reference sequence). The CDR3 here is CASSSRGGGWQETQYF. The CDR3 nucleotides are TGTGCCAGCAGCTCGCGCGGGGGAGGGTGGCAAGAGACCCAGTACTTC.

The chain combines TRBV11-2 with TRBJ2-7; D tentatively reads TRBD1 or TRBD2 (5 bases each). Deletions cut 3 bases from V and 4 bases from J, with 13 bases between. In germline, CDR1 is SGHAT, CDR2 FQNNGV. This CDR3 comprises 14 residues. The CDR3 DNA follows: TGTGCCAGCAGCTTGGTTGGGGGATCGTACGAGCAGTACTTC. Translation: CASSLVGGSYEQYF. The full variable domain, its missing parts supplied by reference TRBV11-2 and TRBJ2-7, is EAGVAQSPRYKIIEKRQSVAFWCNPISGHATLYWYQQILGQGPKLLIQFQNNGVVDDSQLPKDRFSAERLKGVDSTLKIQPAKLEDSAVYLCASSLVGGSYEQYFGPGTRLTVT.

V usage is TRBV5-6 and J usage is TRBJ1-1; D is undetermined. The ends were cut back, 0 bases at V and 1 base at J, with 4 bases in the middle. The CDR3 extends over 13 amino acids. Germline-derived CDR1 and CDR2 are SGHDT and YYEEEE. The CDR3 spells CASSLGRNTEAFF. The CDR3 nucleotides are TGTGCCAGCAGCTTGGGTAGGAACACTGAAGCTTTCTTT.

V usage is TRBV9 and J usage is TRBJ2-2; D is possibly TRBD2 (6 bases). V was clipped by 5 bases and J by 3 bases, with 14 bases between them. CDR3 length equals 15 residues. The germline V gene has CDR1 SGDLS and CDR2 YYNGEE. The CDR3 region has the DNA TGTGCCAGCAGTGATACCGGGACTCACACCGGGGAGCTGTTTTTT. Protein: CASSDTGTHTGELFF.

The V and J genes are TRBV10-1 and TRBJ2-1; 7 nucleotides match TRBD1. Germline CDR1 reads WNHNN; CDR2 reads SYGVQD (reference sequence). The CDR3 spans 19 residues. Trimming took 4 bases from V and 3 from J; bases not matched to a gene: 18. The CDR3, as DNA: TGCGCCAGCAGTGGGTCCAACTCCGCGACAGGGCTCCTCTACAATGAGCAGTTCTTC. Amino acid sequence: CASSGSNSATGLLYNEQFF.

This sequence joins TRBV2 and TRBJ2-1; D might be TRBD1 or TRBD2, each matching 5 bases. Trimming removed 8 bases from V and 0 bases from J, with 11 bases in between. The V gene's germline CDR1 is SNHLY and CDR2 FYNNEI. This CDR3 is 14 amino acids long. This CDR3 is CASGAEVSYNEQFF. The DNA for the CDR3 is TGTGCCAGCGGGGCGGAGGTCTCCTACAATGAGCAGTTCTTC.

The gene calls are TRBV25-1 and TRBJ1-4; D not certain. Germline CDR1 is MGHDK and CDR2 is SYGVNS. Trimming left V 3 bases short and J 10 bases short, with 21 bases between. The CDR3 loop spans 16 amino acids. In DNA form, the CDR3 reads TGTGCCAGCAGTGACACAGTTGGGCCGGGTTTTCGAAAACTGTTTTTT. This gives the protein CASSDTVGPGFRKLFF.

The chain uses TRBV19 and TRBJ2-3; TRBD2 matches at 8 bases. Unmatched junction bases numbered 14, after V lost 6 bases and J lost 6 bases. Per germline, CDR1 LNHDA and CDR2 SQIVND (reference sequence). The CDR3 sequence is 16 residues long. Here the CDR3 reads CASRGRGLGAFDTQYF. DNA for the CDR3: TGTGCCAGTAGGGGGCGGGGACTAGGAGCTTTCGATACGCAGTATTTT.

The chain links TRBV7-9 to TRBJ2-7; TRBD1 might be the D (6 bases). Germline CDR1 reads SEHNR; CDR2 reads FQNEAQ (reference sequence). The CDR3 is made up of 13 amino acids. V was clipped by 6 bases and J by 2 bases, with 11 bases between them. The CDR3 spells CASRAGDTYEQYF. The DNA of the CDR3 is TGTGCCAGCAGGGCCGGGGACACCTACGAGCAGTACTTC.

The rearrangement joins TRBV11-2 to TRBJ1-2; D is undetermined. Germline V gives CDR1 SGHAT, CDR2 FQNNGV. The CDR3 totals 16 residues. V was trimmed by 1 base and J by 0 bases, leaving 12 bases between them. As DNA, the CDR3 is TGTGCCAGCAGCTTAGGTCGACGAGCAGCTAACTATGGCTACACCTTC. Its protein is CASSLGRRAANYGYTF.

J is TRBJ2-3 and V is TRBV30; D might be TRBD1 or TRBD2, each matching 6 bases. CDR1 and CDR2 from the germline V gene are GTSNPN and SVGIG (reference sequence). V shed 3 bases and J shed 5 bases, with 12 bases lying between them. The CDR3 covers 13 residues. The DNA of the CDR3 is TGTGCCTGGAGCGGGGGCCCAGGAGATACGCAGTATTTT. This translates into CAWSGGPGDTQYF.

The V call is TRBV4-1, the J call TRBJ2-7; D is perhaps TRBD2 (5 bases). Trimming stripped 1 base from V and 4 bases from J, with 11 bases between. There are 14 residues in the CDR3. From germline, CDR1 is MGHRA and CDR2 YSYEKL. CDR3 nucleotides: TGCGCCAGCAGCCAAGGGCGGACTGGGTACGAGCAGTACTTC. It is translated as CASSQGRTGYEQYF.

The chain links TRBV6-5 to TRBJ2-6; D not certain. The CDR3 contains 14 residues. The V end was cut by 2 bases, the J end by 2 bases, with 4 bases between. Germline values: CDR1 MNHEY, CDR2 SVGAGI. This chain's CDR3 is CASSYGAGANVLTF. DNA for the CDR3: TGTGCCAGCAGTTACGGGGCTGGGGCCAACGTCCTGACTTTC.

The gene calls are TRBV27 and TRBJ2-5; no clear D. Deletions cut 5 bases from V and 4 bases from J, with 5 bases between. The germline CDR1 and CDR2 sequences are MNHEY and SMNVEV (reference sequence). This CDR3 comprises 11 residues. The CDR3 is CASSPGETQYF. CDR3 DNA: TGTGCCAGCAGTCCCGGAGAGACCCAGTACTTC.